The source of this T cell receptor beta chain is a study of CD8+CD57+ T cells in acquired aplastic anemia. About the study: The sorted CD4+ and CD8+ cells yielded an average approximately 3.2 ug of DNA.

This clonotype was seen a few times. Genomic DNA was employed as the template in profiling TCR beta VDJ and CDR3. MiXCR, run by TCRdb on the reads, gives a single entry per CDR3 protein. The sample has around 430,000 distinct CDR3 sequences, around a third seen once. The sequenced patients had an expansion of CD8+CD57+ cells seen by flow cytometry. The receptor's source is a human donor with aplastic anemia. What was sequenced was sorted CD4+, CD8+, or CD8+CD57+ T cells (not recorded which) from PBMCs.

CDR3 nucleotides: TGTGCCTGGAGTCCGGGACAGGGACTTTACGAGCAGTACTTC. Translation gives CAWSPGQGLYEQYF. This chain uses TRBV9 with TRBJ2-7; 9 nucleotides match TRBD1. CDR1 SGDLS and CDR2 YYNGEE come from the germline V gene. This CDR3 contains 14 residues. V trimming: 10 bases; J trimming: 4 bases; junction bases outside the gene matches: 12.